This is a list of T cell receptor beta chains from one sample in a study of T cell repertoires in cytomegalovirus infection. Their antigen targets remain unknown. TCRdb re-called the reads with MiXCR, one entry per CDR3 protein. The sample lists approximately 220,000 distinct CDR3 sequences; 35% to 45% were seen once. This specimen was CD8+ T cells from cultured PBMCs, taken from culture after CMV antigen stimulation. The receptors stem from a human donor in good health (CMV status not recorded). Some clones in this sample may be carry-over from other donors' samples. Each CDR3 is given with its conserved first and last residue. Each record gives: CDR3 protein, CDR3 DNA, D gene, clone size, J gene, V gene. The D gene is left open where the match is weak. Some rows mark clone size as missing; the rest say once, few, many or name a class of expanded clone.

cdr3_aa: CASRGRQGGVDEQFF
cdr3_nt: TGTGCCAGCAGGGGCAGGCAGGGAGGCGTGGATGAGCAGTTCTTC
d_call: .
clone_size: .
j_call: TRBJ2-1
v_call: TRBV7-6

cdr3_aa: CASSYFSGGGDTQYF
cdr3_nt: TGTGCCAGCAGCTACTTCAGCGGGGGTGGAGATACGCAGTATTTT
d_call: TRBD2
clone_size: few
j_call: TRBJ2-3
v_call: TRBV7-9

cdr3_aa: CASSSLGGGGTDTQYF
cdr3_nt: TGTGCCAGCAGCTCCCTCGGCGGGGGGGGCACAGATACGCAGTATTTT
d_call: TRBD2
clone_size: .
j_call: TRBJ2-3
v_call: TRBV7-3

cdr3_aa: CASSTGVRGYTF
cdr3_nt: TGTGCCAGCTCGACGGGGGTGCGTGGCTACACCTTC
d_call: .
clone_size: .
j_call: TRBJ1-2
v_call: TRBV19

cdr3_aa: CASSLEGQGARNEQFF
cdr3_nt: TGTGCCAGCAGCTTGGAGGGACAGGGGGCGAGGAATGAGCAGTTCTTC
d_call: TRBD1
clone_size: few
j_call: TRBJ2-1
v_call: TRBV5-4

cdr3_aa: CASSWGLTYEQYF
cdr3_nt: TGTGCCAGCAGTTGGGGACTTACCTACGAGCAGTACTTC
d_call: .
clone_size: .
j_call: TRBJ2-7
v_call: TRBV12-3/TRBV12-4

cdr3_aa: CASSSGPGGGYTF
cdr3_nt: TGTGCCAGCAGTTCTGGGCCTGGAGGAGGCTACACCTTC
d_call: .
clone_size: few
j_call: TRBJ1-2
v_call: TRBV28

cdr3_aa: CASRGAGDQPQHF
cdr3_nt: TGTGCCAGCAGGGGGGCAGGGGATCAGCCCCAGCATTTT
d_call: .
clone_size: .
j_call: TRBJ1-5
v_call: TRBV25-1

cdr3_aa: CASSLASSYEQFF
cdr3_nt: TGTGCCAGCAGCTTAGCTAGCAGCTATGAGCAGTTCTTC
d_call: .
clone_size: few
j_call: TRBJ2-1
v_call: TRBV7-9

cdr3_aa: CASSPAGGQDTQYF
cdr3_nt: TGTGCCAGCAGTCCGGCAGGGGGCCAAGATACGCAGTATTTT
d_call: TRBD1
clone_size: few
j_call: TRBJ2-3
v_call: TRBV27

cdr3_aa: CASSRRIPGLAGDTQYF
cdr3_nt: TGTGCCAGCAGCCGACGTATACCGGGACTAGCGGGGGATACGCAGTATTTT
d_call: TRBD2
clone_size: few
j_call: TRBJ2-3
v_call: TRBV7-9

cdr3_aa: CASSYEGFGEKLFF
cdr3_nt: TGTGCCAGCAGTTACGAGGGCTTCGGGGAAAAACTGTTTTTT
d_call: .
clone_size: .
j_call: TRBJ1-4
v_call: TRBV6-6

cdr3_aa: CASSSRSVGEQFF
cdr3_nt: TGTGCCAGCAGTTCTAGATCGGTTGGTGAGCAGTTCTTC
d_call: .
clone_size: few
j_call: TRBJ2-1
v_call: TRBV7-6

cdr3_aa: CASSSPGTGGTEAFF
cdr3_nt: TGCGCCAGCAGCTCCCCCGGGACAGGGGGGACTGAAGCTTTCTTT
d_call: TRBD1
clone_size: .
j_call: TRBJ1-1
v_call: TRBV5-1

cdr3_aa: CASSLIPGNTEAFF
cdr3_nt: TGTGCCAGCAGTTTAATCCCTGGGAACACTGAAGCTTTCTTT
d_call: .
clone_size: .
j_call: TRBJ1-1
v_call: TRBV27

cdr3_aa: CASSLAGAVTEAFF
cdr3_nt: TGTGCCAGCAGCTTGGCAGGGGCGGTGACTGAAGCTTTCTTT
d_call: .
clone_size: few
j_call: TRBJ1-1
v_call: TRBV5-8

cdr3_aa: CASSLFTDEQYF
cdr3_nt: TGTGCCAGCAGCTTATTTACCGACGAGCAGTACTTC
d_call: .
clone_size: .
j_call: TRBJ2-7
v_call: TRBV7-6

cdr3_aa: CASSDGTLSSYNEQFF
cdr3_nt: TGTGCCAGCAGCGACGGGACTCTAAGCTCCTACAATGAGCAGTTCTTC
d_call: .
clone_size: .
j_call: TRBJ2-1
v_call: TRBV7-9

cdr3_aa: CASSFEGGNDRETQYF
cdr3_nt: TGTGCCAGCAGTTTCGAGGGAGGGAACGATCGAGAGACCCAGTACTTC
d_call: TRBD2
clone_size: .
j_call: TRBJ2-5
v_call: TRBV27

cdr3_aa: CASSLTGQGGTEAFF
cdr3_nt: TGTGCCAGCAGCTTAACTGGGCAGGGAGGGACTGAAGCTTTCTTT
d_call: .
clone_size: many
j_call: TRBJ1-1
v_call: TRBV7-3

cdr3_aa: CASSTRYLEEGYTF
cdr3_nt: TGTGCCAGTAGTACCCGCTACCTAGAGGAGGGCTACACCTTC
d_call: .
clone_size: few
j_call: TRBJ1-2
v_call: TRBV19

cdr3_aa: CASSLSGLAGLYEQYF
cdr3_nt: TGTGCCAGCAGTTTAAGCGGACTAGCGGGGCTCTACGAGCAGTACTTC
d_call: TRBD2
clone_size: .
j_call: TRBJ2-7
v_call: TRBV6-2/TRBV6-3